There are many counts of the clone carrying this TCR beta chain. Its antigen is not identified. These data belong to a study of T cells in Graves' hyperthyroidism and ophthalmopathy. Amplification yielded TCR beta CDR3 regions, with RNA transcripts as the source. The HTBI primer set drove a first-round RT-PCR of the TCR CDR3. TCRdb ran MiXCR on the multiplex PCR reads and lists one entry per CDR3 protein. The data hold over 250,000 distinct CDR3 sequences, with 17% observed a single time. The CDR3 loop spans 16 amino acids. V lost 4 bases, J lost 5 bases, and 3 bases stayed unmatched. Germline CDR1 is SGHRS and CDR2 is YFSETQ. Study-level points and caveats: The model predicted ophthalmopathy a median 6.5 months before onset.

The chain recombines TRBV5-1 with TRBJ2-1, with TRBD2 matching over 16 bases. This sequence originates from a woman aged 55-70 years with Graves' ophthalmopathy. Sequenced material: blood. The DNA of the CDR3 is TGCGCCAGCAGCCAGGGACTAGCGGGGGGGCACAATGAGCAGTTCTTC. Amino acid sequence: CASSQGLAGGHNEQFF.